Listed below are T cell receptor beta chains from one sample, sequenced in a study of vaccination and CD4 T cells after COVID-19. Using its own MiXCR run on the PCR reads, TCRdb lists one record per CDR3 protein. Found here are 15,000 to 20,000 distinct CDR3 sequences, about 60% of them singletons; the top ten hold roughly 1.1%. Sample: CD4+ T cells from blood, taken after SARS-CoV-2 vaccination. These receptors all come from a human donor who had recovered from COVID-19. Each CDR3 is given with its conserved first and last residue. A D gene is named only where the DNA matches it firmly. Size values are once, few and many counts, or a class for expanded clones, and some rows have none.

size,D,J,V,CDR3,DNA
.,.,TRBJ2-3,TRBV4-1,CASSQAAFTIDTQYF,TGCGCCAGCAGCCAAGCGGCCTTTACGATCGATACGCAGTATTTT
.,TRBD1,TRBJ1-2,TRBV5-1,CASSRPGQGTYYGYTF,TGCGCCAGCAGCCGGCCGGGACAGGGGACCTACTATGGCTACACCTTC
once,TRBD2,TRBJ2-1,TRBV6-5,CASSYSRDYNNEQFF,TGTGCCAGCAGTTACTCCCGGGACTACAACAATGAGCAGTTCTTC
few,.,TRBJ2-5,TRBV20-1,CSASSGETQYF,TGCAGTGCTAGCAGCGGGGAGACCCAGTACTTC
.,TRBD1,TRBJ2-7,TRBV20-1,CSARGPGTGVSRSSYEQYF,TGCAGTGCTAGAGGACCCGGGACAGGGGTATCTAGGAGCTCCTACGAGCAGTACTTC
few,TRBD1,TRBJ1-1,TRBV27,CASSFRTGNTEAFF,TGTGCCAGCAGTTTTCGGACAGGGAACACTGAAGCTTTCTTT
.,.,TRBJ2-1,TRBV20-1,CSASPLGEQFF,TGCAGTGCTAGCCCCCTAGGTGAGCAGTTCTTC
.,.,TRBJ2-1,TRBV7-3,CASSLMGTINEQFF,TGTGCCAGCAGCTTAATGGGTACTATTAATGAGCAGTTCTTC
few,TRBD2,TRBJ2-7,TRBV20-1,CSARDRGRRYEQYF,TGCAGTGCTAGAGATCGCGGGAGACGCTACGAGCAGTACTTC
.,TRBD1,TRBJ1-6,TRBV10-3,CAISESRQGTDNSPLHF,TGTGCCATCAGTGAGTCCAGACAGGGGACGGATAATTCACCCCTCCACTTT
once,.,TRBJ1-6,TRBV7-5,CISVSEDRTFRARAYFNSPLHF,.
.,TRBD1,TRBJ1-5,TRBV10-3,CAISESTGVGNQPQHF,TGTGCCATCAGTGAGTCGACAGGGGTGGGCAATCAGCCCCAGCATTTT
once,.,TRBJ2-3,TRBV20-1,CRADRPDTDTQYF,TGCAGAGCTGACAGGCCCGACACAGATACGCAGTATTTT
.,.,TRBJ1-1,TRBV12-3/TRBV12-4,CASSLEVNTEAFF,TGTGCCAGCAGTTTAGAGGTGAACACTGAAGCTTTCTTT
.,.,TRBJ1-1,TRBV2,CASGTSLNTEAFF,TGTGCCAGCGGCACATCACTGAACACTGAAGCTTTCTTT
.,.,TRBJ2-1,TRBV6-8,CASSYYNRSYNEQFF,TGTGCCAGCAGTTACTATAACCGCTCCTACAATGAGCAGTTCTTC
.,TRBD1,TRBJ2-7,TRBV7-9,CASSLEVTGLPYEQYF,TGTGCCAGCAGCTTAGAGGTGACAGGGCTCCCCTACGAGCAGTACTTC
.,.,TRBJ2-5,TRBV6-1,CASSEGRFQETQYF,TGTGCCAGCAGTGAAGGCAGGTTCCAAGAGACCCAGTACTTC
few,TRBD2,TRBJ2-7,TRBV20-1,CSAQRSSGGLYEQYF,TGCAGTGCCCAACGGTCTAGCGGGGGCCTCTACGAGCAGTACTTC
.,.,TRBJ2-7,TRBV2,CASSESLVVTYEQYF,TGTGCCAGCAGTGAATCCCTTGTGGTGACCTACGAGCAGTACTTC
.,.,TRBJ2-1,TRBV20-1,CSARRRRGLYNEQFF,TGCAGTGCTAGAAGACGGCGGGGGCTCTACAATGAGCAGTTCTTC
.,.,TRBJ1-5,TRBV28,CASREGTSNQPQHF,TGTGCCAGCAGGGAAGGGACAAGCAATCAGCCCCAGCATTTT
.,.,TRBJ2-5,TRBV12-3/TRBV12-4,CASHSGWGRAQETQYF,TGTGCCAGCCACTCAGGGTGGGGCAGGGCTCAAGAGACCCAGTACTTC
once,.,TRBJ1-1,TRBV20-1,CSATQENTEAFF,TGCAGTGCTACCCAGGAGAACACTGAAGCTTTCTTT
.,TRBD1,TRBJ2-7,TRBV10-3,CAISLGQGQEQYF,TGTGCCATCAGCTTAGGACAGGGGCAAGAGCAGTACTTC
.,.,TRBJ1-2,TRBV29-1,CSVADSYGYTF,TGCAGCGTTGCCGATTCCTATGGCTACACCTTC
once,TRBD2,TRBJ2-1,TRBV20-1,CSASSAGGPLNEQFF,TGCAGTGCTAGTTCCGCGGGAGGGCCTCTAAATGAGCAGTTCTTC
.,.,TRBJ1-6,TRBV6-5,CASSYSHQDSPLHF,TGTGCCAGCAGTTACTCTCATCAGGATTCACCCCTCCACTTT
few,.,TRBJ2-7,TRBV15,CATSRVEQEQYF,TGTGCCACCAGCAGAGTCGAGCAAGAGCAGTACTTC
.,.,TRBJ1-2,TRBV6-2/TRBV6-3,CASSPDRPNYGYTF,TGTGCCAGCAGTCCTGACAGGCCGAACTATGGCTACACCTTC
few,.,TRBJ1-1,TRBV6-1,CASNQALTGTEAFF,TGTGCCAGCAACCAGGCCCTCACGGGGACTGAAGCTTTCTTT
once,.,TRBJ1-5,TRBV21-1,CASSKEGVRPGGNQPQHF,TGTGCCAGCAGCAAAGAGGGCGTCAGGCCGGGTGGCAATCAGCCCCAGCATTTT
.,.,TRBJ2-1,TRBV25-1,CASSEGVNEQFF,TGTGCCAGCAGTGAAGGTGTCAATGAGCAGTTCTTC
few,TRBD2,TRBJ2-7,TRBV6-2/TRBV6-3,CASRNGGDETYEQYF,TGTGCCAGCAGAAACGGGGGGGATGAAACCTACGAGCAGTACTTC
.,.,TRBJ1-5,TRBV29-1,CSRPGRQFNQPQHF,TGCAGCCGACCGGGACGGCAGTTTAATCAGCCCCAGCATTTT
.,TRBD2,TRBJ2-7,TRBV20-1,CSARGLAGHSYEQYF,TGCAGTGCTAGAGGACTAGCGGGGCATTCCTACGAGCAGTACTTC
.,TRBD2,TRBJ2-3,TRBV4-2,CASSPSGTSGSIGDTQYF,TGTGCCAGCAGCCCCAGCGGGACTAGCGGGAGTATCGGAGATACGCAGTATTTT
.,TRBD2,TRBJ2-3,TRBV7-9,CASLPSGTSGDTQYF,TGTGCCAGCTTACCTAGTGGTACTAGCGGAGATACGCAGTATTTT
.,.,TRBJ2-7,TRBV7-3,CASSPGLFYEQYF,TGTGCCAGCAGCCCCGGACTATTCTACGAGCAGTACTTC
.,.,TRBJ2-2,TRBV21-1,CASSPYGRRRGELFF,TGTGCCAGCAGCCCCTATGGCAGGAGACGCGGGGAGCTGTTTTTT
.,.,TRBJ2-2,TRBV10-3,CAISGMDKTGELFF,TGTGCCATCAGTGGGATGGACAAAACCGGGGAGCTGTTTTTT
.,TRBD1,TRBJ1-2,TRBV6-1,CASSEGRTGRHLYGYTF,TGTGCCAGCAGTGAAGGCCGGACAGGTCGTCATCTATATGGCTACACCTTC
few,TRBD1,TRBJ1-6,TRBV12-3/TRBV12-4,CASRPWTGNSPLHF,TGTGCCAGCAGGCCATGGACAGGGAACTCACCCCTCCACTTT
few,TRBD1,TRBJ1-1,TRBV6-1,CASSLGGLGAFF,TGTGCCAGCAGCCTAGGGGGCCTGGGAGCTTTCTTT
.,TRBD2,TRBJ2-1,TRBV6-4,CASSVLAGGYEQFF,TGTGCCAGCAGTGTGTTAGCGGGAGGGTATGAGCAGTTCTTC
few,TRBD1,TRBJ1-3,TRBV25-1,CASSPNRGTGNTIYF,TGTGCCAGCAGTCCCAACAGGGGAACTGGAAACACCATATATTTT
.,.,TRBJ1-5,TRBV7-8,CASSLIGSYQPQHF,TGTGCCAGCAGCTTAATTGGCAGTTATCAGCCCCAGCATTTT
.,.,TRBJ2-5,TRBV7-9,CASSLHGYQETQYF,TGTGCCAGCAGCTTACATGGGTACCAAGAGACCCAGTACTTC
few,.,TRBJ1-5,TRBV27,CASSLRGGGWQPQHF,TGTGCCAGCAGTTTAAGGGGGGGGGGCTGGCAGCCCCAGCATTTT
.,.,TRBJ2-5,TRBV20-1,CSASDQGGLGTQYF,TGCAGTGCATCAGACCAGGGGGGGCTGGGGACCCAGTACTTC
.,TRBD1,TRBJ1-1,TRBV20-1,CSARLPGGFTEAFF,TGCAGTGCTAGACTTCCAGGGGGGTTCACTGAAGCTTTCTTT
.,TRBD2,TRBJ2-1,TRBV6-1,CASSWTSGIGYNEQFF,TGTGCCAGCAGCTGGACTAGCGGGATAGGGTACAATGAGCAGTTCTTC